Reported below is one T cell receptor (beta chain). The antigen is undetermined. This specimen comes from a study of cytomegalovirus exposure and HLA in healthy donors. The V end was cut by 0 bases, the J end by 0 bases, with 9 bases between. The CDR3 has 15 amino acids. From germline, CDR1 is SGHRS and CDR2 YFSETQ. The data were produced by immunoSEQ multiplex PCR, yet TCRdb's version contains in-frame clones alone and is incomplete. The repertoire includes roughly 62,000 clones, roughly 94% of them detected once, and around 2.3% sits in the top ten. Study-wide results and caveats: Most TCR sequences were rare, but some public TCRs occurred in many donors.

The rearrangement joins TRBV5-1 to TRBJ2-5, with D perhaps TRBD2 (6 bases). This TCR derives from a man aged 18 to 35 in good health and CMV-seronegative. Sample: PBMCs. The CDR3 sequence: CASSLGWDYQETQYF. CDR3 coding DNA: TGCGCCAGCAGCTTGGGTTGGGACTACCAAGAGACCCAGTACTTC.